A single sample is the source of the 8 T cell receptor beta chains below, sequenced in a study of blood T cell repertoires in COVID-19. Sequencing was performed with immunoSEQ multiplex PCR; in TCRdb, only in-frame clones are kept and a portion is missing. Found here are over 15,000 clones, 85% of them singletons; the top ten hold around 60%. Source material: peripheral blood. These receptors came from an older man with acute or convalescent COVID-19.

The V gene is TRBV14, the J gene TRBJ2-1, with 8 bases fitting TRBD2. J was trimmed by 10 bases and V by 1 base; bases with no gene match: 9. Per the germline V gene, CDR1 is SGHDN and CDR2 is FVKESK. This CDR3 region has 15 residues. CDR3 residues: CASSQVMRGGSEQFF. In DNA, the CDR3 is TGTGCCAGCAGCCAAGTTATGCGCGGGGGGTCAGAGCAGTTCTTC.

This clone has just one count. The gene calls are TRBV7-9 and TRBJ2-5; 11 bases match TRBD1. The V and J ends lost 4 bases and 1 base, in that order; junction bases with no gene match: 2. The germline V gene encodes CDR1 SEHNR and CDR2 FQNEAQ (reference sequence). CDR3 length: 15 amino acids. DNA for the CDR3: TGTGCCAGCAGCTGGGACAGGGGGTCCCAAGAGACCCAGTACTTC. This gives the protein CASSWDRGSQETQYF. The variable domain in full, with the rest retrieved from reference TRBV7-9 and TRBJ2-5, is DTGVSQNPRHKITKRGQNVTFRCDPISEHNRLYWYRQTLGQGPEFLTYFQNEAQLEKSRLLSDRFSAERPKGSFSTLEIQRTEQGDSAMYLCASSWDRGSQETQYFGPGTRLLVL.

The genes are TRBV5-1 and TRBJ1-2; D might be TRBD1 (6 bases). The CDR3 sequence is 14 residues long. Trimming pared 5 bases from V and 0 bases from J, leaving 11 bases between. Per the germline V gene, CDR1 is SGHRS and CDR2 is YFSETQ. In nucleotides, the CDR3 is TGCGCCAGCAGACCCGGGACAACTAACTATGGCTACACCTTC. Translation: CASRPGTTNYGYTF.

J is TRBJ1-1 and V is TRBV4-3, with D uncertain. Germline CDR1 reads LGHNA; CDR2 reads YSLEER. The CDR3 runs to 14 residues. V was clipped by 1 base and J by 0 bases, with 6 bases between them. The CDR3 DNA reads TGCGCCAGCAGCCAAGCAACGGTGAACACTGAAGCTTTCTTT. Protein sequence: CASSQATVNTEAFF.

The chain uses TRBV2 and TRBJ2-3; 7 bases line up with TRBD2. The ends lost 10 bases at V and 3 bases at J; junction bases unmatched: 10. This CDR3 region has 14 residues. Germline-derived CDR1 and CDR2 are SNHLY and FYNNEI. As DNA, the CDR3 is TGTGCCACCGGGGGGACGTTCGGGACAGATACGCAGTATTTT. As protein: CATGGTFGTDTQYF.

V and J are TRBV6-1 and TRBJ2-5; D gene unclear. The CDR3 contains 13 residues. Germline V gene lookup returns CDR1 MNHNS and CDR2 SASEGT. V lost 3 bases, J lost 5 bases, and 10 bases lay in between. CDR3: CASSDPTLETQYF. As DNA, the CDR3 is TGTGCCAGCAGTGATCCGACTTTGGAGACCCAGTACTTC.

The chain uses TRBV7-3 and TRBJ1-1; 7 nucleotides line up with TRBD1. In germline, CDR1 is SGHTA, CDR2 FQGTGA. The CDR3 has 15 amino acids. The trim removed 6 bases at V and 0 bases at J, leaving 7 bases unmatched. The CDR3 coding sequence is TGTGCCAGCAGTCGACAGGGAGGTATGAACACTGAAGCTTTCTTT. Protein: CASSRQGGMNTEAFF. The full variable domain, its missing parts supplied by reference TRBV7-3 and TRBJ1-1, is GAGVSQTPSNKVTEKGKYVELRCDPISGHTALYWYRQSLGQGPEFLIYFQGTGAADDSGLPNDRFFAVRPEGSVSTLKIQRTERGDSAVYLCASSRQGGMNTEAFFGQGTRLTVV.

V and J are TRBV28 and TRBJ2-5; TRBD2 matches 9 bases. CDR1 is MDHEN, CDR2 SYDVKM, per germline. V shed 6 bases, J shed 7 bases, and the junction held 9 bases outside the gene matches. The CDR3 extends over 14 amino acids. CDR3 loop: CASRGGGAVGTQYF. CDR3 in DNA: TGTGCCAGCAGGGGCGGGGGGGCCGTTGGGACCCAGTACTTC.